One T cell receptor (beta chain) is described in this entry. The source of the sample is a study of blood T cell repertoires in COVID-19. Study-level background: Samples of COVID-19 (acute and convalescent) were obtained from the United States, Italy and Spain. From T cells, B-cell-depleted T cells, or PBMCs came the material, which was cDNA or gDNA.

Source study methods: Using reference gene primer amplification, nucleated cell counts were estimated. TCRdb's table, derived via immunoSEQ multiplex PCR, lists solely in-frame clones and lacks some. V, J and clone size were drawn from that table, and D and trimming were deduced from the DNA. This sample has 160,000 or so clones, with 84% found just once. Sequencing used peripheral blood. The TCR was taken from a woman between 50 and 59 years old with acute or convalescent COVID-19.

Here the CDR3 reads CASSKRFHGLAGGKNEQYF. Written as DNA, the CDR3 is TGTGCCAGCAGCAAACGCTTTCATGGACTAGCGGGAGGTAAGAACGAGCAGTACTTC. The gene calls are TRBV21-1 and TRBJ2-7; the D segment call TRBD2 is taken from the table without a DNA check. TRBV21-1 is assigned pseudogene status. There are 19 residues in the CDR3.